This entry lists 32 T cell receptor beta chains sequenced from one sample in a study of blood T cells in healthy people across ages. Alongside a J-beta primer mix, a sample-barcoded 5' primer served in a second PCR lasting about 7 to 12 cycles. Using its own MiXCR run on the 5' RACE reads, TCRdb lists one record per CDR3 protein. The data contain 1 million or so distinct CDR3 sequences, 40% to 55% of them seen just once; the ten biggest clones take up under 20%. The source material was blood. The receptors shown here come from a woman aged 60-75 years in good health.

The chain carries TRBV24-1 and TRBJ2-3; D possibly corresponds to TRBD1 (7 bases). Germline lookup yields CDR1 KGHDR and CDR2 SFDVKD. This CDR3 has 13 residues. Trimming left V 0 bases short and J 8 bases short, with 8 bases between. CDR3 residues: CATSDLQGGTQYF. CDR3 DNA sequence: TGTGCCACCAGTGATTTGCAGGGGGGTACGCAGTATTTT.

In this sample, this clonotype turned up a few times. V usage is TRBV12-3 or TRBV12-4 and J usage is TRBJ2-1; TRBD2 agrees at 7 bases. CDR3 length: 15 amino acids. Trimming took 6 bases from V and 6 from J; bases not matched to a gene: 11. This chain's CDR3 is CASRPDGEGGNEQFF. The CDR3 DNA is TGTGCCAGCAGACCGGACGGGGAGGGTGGCAATGAGCAGTTCTTC.

The DNA for the CDR3 is TGTGCCAGCAGTAGGCAGCAGGTGGGGTACGAGCAGTACTTC. As protein: CASSRQQVGYEQYF. The chain has TRBV12-3 or TRBV12-4 and TRBJ2-7; D remains unclear. The V gene lost 5 bases and the J gene lost 4 bases, with 15 bases spanning the gap. The CDR3 loop spans 14 amino acids.

The chain recombines TRBV2 with TRBJ2-1, with 7 bases lining up with TRBD2. There are 13 residues in the CDR3. V shed 2 bases and J 12 bases; nucleotides not matched to a gene: 7. Germline V gene data show CDR1 as SNHLY and CDR2 as FYNNEI. The CDR3 region has the DNA TGTGCCAGCAGTGAATCTACTAGCGAGGGGCAGTTCTTC. This sequence encodes CASSESTSEGQFF.

This clonotype was observed a handful of times. This chain connects TRBV6-6 to TRBJ2-1, with 7 bases identical to TRBD1. With V trimmed by 2 bases and J by 7 bases, 8 bases remained unmatched. This CDR3 contains 15 residues. CDR1 is MNHNY, CDR2 SVGAGI, per germline (reference sequence). As DNA, the CDR3 is TGTGCCAGCAGTTACATAGGGGGCGGAAAAAATGAGCAGTTCTTC. Translation gives CASSYIGGGKNEQFF.

This clonotype was detected once. The rearrangement uses TRBV4-3 and TRBJ2-5, with TRBD2 matching 11 bases. Germline V gives CDR1 LGHNA, CDR2 YSLEER. V lost 3 bases, J lost 3 bases, and 6 bases stayed unmatched. The CDR3 contains 16 residues. CDR3 residues: CASSQGSGRGEETQYF. In nucleotides, the CDR3 is TGCGCCAGCAGCCAGGGTAGCGGGAGGGGGGAAGAGACCCAGTACTTC.

This clonotype was seen at least ten times. The chain has TRBV9 and TRBJ2-6, with D unclear. The V end lost 5 bases, the J end lost 0 bases, and 6 bases lay between the germline ends. The CDR3 extends over 14 amino acids. Germline CDR1 SGDLS, CDR2 YYNGEE. The CDR3 DNA sequence: TGTGCCAGCAGTGCTAGCTCTGGGGCCAACGTCCTGACTTTC. It encodes CASSASSGANVLTF. The whole variable domain, remainder taken from reference TRBV9 and TRBJ2-6, is DSGVTQTPKHLITATGQRVTLRCSPRSGDLSVYWYQQSLDQGLQFLIQYYNGEERAKGNILERFSAQQFPDLHSELNLSSLELGDSALYFCASSASSGANVLTFGAGSRLTVL.

The V call is TRBV10-3, the J call TRBJ1-2; 7 nucleotides match TRBD1. The CDR3 has 13 residues. Germline lookup yields CDR1 ENHRY and CDR2 SYGVKD. J gave up 7 bases and V 2 bases, and 4 bases lay outside the gene matches. This chain's CDR3 is CAISESTGVGYTF. CDR3 bases: TGTGCCATCAGTGAGAGTACAGGGGTTGGCTACACCTTC.

In the case of this clonotype: Its ends do not fully match the called genes, so a read error is possible. The rearrangement links TRBV7-3 to TRBJ2-7; D may be TRBD2 (6 bases). Germline values: CDR1 SGHTA, CDR2 FQGTGA. This CDR3 is built from 16 residues. The chain's CDR3 is CACSFRGEVRANEQYF. For the CDR3, the DNA is TGTGCCTGCAGTTTTAGAGGGGAGGTGAGGGCGAATGAGCAGTACTTC.

The chain recombines TRBV5-1 with TRBJ1-2, with 9 bases that match TRBD1. The J segment lost 8 bases and the V segment lost 4 bases, leaving 12 bases of the junction unmatched. The length of the CDR3 is 15 residues. CDR1 SGHRS and CDR2 YFSETQ come from the germline V gene. The CDR3 reads CASSELQQGAGGYTF. The CDR3 nucleotides read TGCGCCAGCAGCGAGCTTCAACAGGGGGCAGGGGGCTACACCTTC.

The chain carries TRBV20-1 and TRBJ2-1; 7 bases line up with TRBD2. The CDR3 contains 15 residues. V lost 3 bases to trimming and J lost 0 bases; unmatched junction nucleotides: 5. CDR1 is DFQATT and CDR2 is SNEGSKA in the germline V gene (reference sequence). CDR3 protein: CSARKRDSSYNEQFF. The CDR3 DNA reads TGCAGTGCTAGGAAGCGGGATAGCTCCTACAATGAGCAGTTCTTC.

The chain links TRBV29-1 to TRBJ2-5; the match to TRBD1 covers 8 bases. V lost 6 bases, J lost 11 bases, and 17 bases stayed unmatched. Per germline, CDR1 SQVTM and CDR2 ANQGSEA. CDR3 length equals 14 residues. In DNA, the CDR3 is TGCAGCGTCGGATACACAGGGGGGAGGTGGGAGCAGTACTTC. This gives the protein CSVGYTGGRWEQYF.

This clonotype was detected a few times. The junction does not match germline at one end; this may be a read error. The chain couples TRBV5-1 to TRBJ1-5, with D tentatively TRBD1 (5 bases). The CDR3 covers 15 residues. Germline CDR1 SGHRS, CDR2 YFSETQ. The CDR3 is CASSPEGYSNQPQHF. The CDR3 DNA reads as TGTGCCAGCAGCCCCGAGGGGTATAGCAATCAGCCCCAGCATTTT.

The V gene is TRBV28, the J gene TRBJ2-7; D remains unclear. This CDR3 has 14 amino acids. Germline lookup yields CDR1 MDHEN and CDR2 SYDVKM. The V and J ends lost 3 bases and 2 bases respectively, with 11 bases between them. CDR3 nucleotide sequence: TGTGCCAGCAGTTTGGCACAGAAAACCTACGAGCAGTACTTC. Translating it yields CASSLAQKTYEQYF.

The V and J genes are TRBV29-1 and TRBJ1-2; D is unclear. The CDR3 is 11 amino acids. Trimming left V 7 bases short and J 2 bases short, with 8 bases between. Germline V gene lookup returns CDR1 SQVTM and CDR2 ANQGSEA. CDR3 sequence: CSAEFNYGYTF. The DNA for the CDR3 is TGCAGCGCAGAGTTCAACTATGGCTACACCTTC.

In DNA, the CDR3 is TGTGCCAGCACATCGGCGGGAGTAGATAGCAATGAGCAGTTCTTC. Translating gives CASTSAGVDSNEQFF. The chain joins TRBV27 to TRBJ2-1, with TRBD2 identical over 7 bases. Germline CDR1 and CDR2: MNHEY and SMNVEV (reference sequence). The ends lost 7 bases at V and 6 bases at J; junction bases unmatched: 12. The CDR3 is 15 residues long.

This chain links TRBV11-2 with TRBJ1-2; a possible D gene is TRBD1 (5 bases). Per germline, CDR1 SGHAT and CDR2 FQNNGV. This CDR3 region has 12 residues. Trimming removed 5 bases from V and 8 bases from J, with 12 bases in between. The CDR3 region is CASSDGRVGYTF. The CDR3 nucleotides are TGTGCCAGCAGCGACGGCAGGGTCGGCTACACCTTC.

The chain is built from TRBV7-2 and TRBJ2-1, with TRBD2 matching over 7 bases. V gave up 2 bases and J gave up 2 bases; unmatched junction bases: 6. The CDR3 contains 16 residues. The germline gives CDR1 SGHTA, CDR2 FQGNSA. CDR3 bases: TGTGCCAGCAGCTTAAGCGGGGCGGGTGCCTACAATGAGCAGTTCTTC. The encoded protein is CASSLSGAGAYNEQFF. Full variable domain (outside the CDR3, taken from reference TRBV7-2 and TRBJ2-1): GAGVSQSPSNKVTEKGKDVELRCDPISGHTALYWYRQSLGQGLEFLIYFQGNSAPDKSGLPSDRFSAERTGGSVSTLTIQRTQQEDSAVYLCASSLSGAGAYNEQFFGPGTRLTVL.

This clonotype came up a few times. The chain employs TRBV20-1 and TRBJ1-5; perhaps TRBD1 as D (5 bases). Germline V gene sequence: CDR1 DFQATT, CDR2 SNEGSKA (reference sequence). Trimming pared 5 bases from V and 3 bases from J, leaving 14 bases between. The CDR3 covers 14 residues. DNA of the CDR3: TGCAGTGCTCCCCCGGGACGGACCAATCAGCCCCAGCATTTT. As protein: CSAPPGRTNQPQHF.

V usage is TRBV27 and J usage is TRBJ2-4; the D gene could be TRBD1 or TRBD2 (5 bases each). The J call may not be correct, given that the DNA end is closer to TRBJ2-7. Germline V gives CDR1 MNHEY, CDR2 SMNVEV (reference sequence). This CDR3 region has 13 residues. DNA for the CDR3: TGTGCCAGTTCCGGGGCAGTCACCTACGAGCAGTACTTC. Protein product: CASSGAVTYEQYF.

The table lists this clonotype with a few counts. The genes are TRBV20-1 and TRBJ2-5, with D hard to call. The CDR3 runs to 10 residues. CDR1 is DFQATT and CDR2 is SNEGSKA in the germline V gene (reference sequence). The CDR3 bases are TGCAGCGCCCAACAAGAGACCCAGTACTTC. This codes for CSAQQETQYF.

This rearrangement joins TRBV9 to TRBJ2-1, with TRBD2 matching 8 bases. Losses at the gene ends were 2 bases for V and 9 bases for J; bases not matched to a gene: 4. This CDR3 contains 13 residues. Per the germline V gene, CDR1 is SGDLS and CDR2 is YYNGEE. This CDR3 reads CASSVTSAAEQFF. For the CDR3, the DNA is TGTGCCAGCAGCGTGACTAGCGCGGCTGAGCAGTTCTTC.

CDR3 nucleotides: TGTGCCAGCACCCCGACAGGGATGGGTGGCTACACCTTC. This encodes CASTPTGMGGYTF. The chain links TRBV25-1 to TRBJ1-2; TRBD1 agrees at 7 bases. Germline V gives CDR1 MGHDK, CDR2 SYGVNS. The ends lost 7 bases at V and 7 bases at J; junction bases unmatched: 9. There are 13 residues in the CDR3.

The chain couples TRBV4-1 to TRBJ2-3, with unresolved D. Trimming removed 1 base at V and 0 bases at J, with 11 bases between. Germline CDR1 MGHRA, CDR2 YSYEKL. The CDR3 loop spans 16 amino acids. The DNA for the CDR3 is TGCGCCAGCAGCCAAGGGTTTAGCCTCAGCACAGATACGCAGTATTTT. Translating gives CASSQGFSLSTDTQYF.

In regard to this clonotype: The junction shows a germline mismatch at one end, possibly a read error. V is TRBV3-1 and J is TRBJ2-2; D not certain. Germline V CDR1 and CDR2: LGHDT, YNNKEL (reference sequence). CDR3 length: 16 residues. CDR3 DNA: TGTGTCAGCAGCCCCCCCGTGGGGTCGAACGCCGGGGAGCTGTTTTTT. Encoded protein: CVSSPPVGSNAGELFF.

This chain joins TRBV7-9 and TRBJ2-3, with D possibly TRBD2 on 5 matching bases. This CDR3 comprises 15 residues. Per the germline V gene, CDR1 is SEHNR and CDR2 is FQNEAQ (reference sequence). Trimming stripped 4 bases from V and 0 bases from J, with 11 bases between. CDR3 DNA sequence: TGTGCCAGCAGCTACCCGGGGATTAGCACAGATACGCAGTATTTT. Its translation: CASSYPGISTDTQYF.

This chain links TRBV6-5 with TRBJ2-7; tentatively, D is TRBD1 (6 bases). Trimming removed 2 bases at V and 3 bases at J, with 14 bases between. Germline V lookup: CDR1 MNHEY, CDR2 SVGAGI. There are 15 residues in the CDR3. The CDR3 here is CASSYDTGQGYEQYF. The CDR3 DNA is TGTGCCAGCAGTTACGATACAGGGCAAGGCTACGAGCAGTACTTC.

The chain is built from TRBV29-1 and TRBJ2-2; TRBD1 aligns across 8 bases. With 5 bases clipped from V and 6 bases from J, the junction kept 11 bases outside the gene matches. The CDR3 length is 15 residues. The germline gives CDR1 SQVTM, CDR2 ANQGSEA. CDR3 in amino acids: CSVSALRQGPGELFF. CDR3 sequence (DNA): TGCAGCGTTTCTGCCCTTCGACAGGGGCCCGGGGAGCTGTTTTTT.

The genes are TRBV29-1 and TRBJ2-7; the D gene is possibly TRBD1 (6 bases). The CDR3 has 15 amino acids. Germline CDR1 and CDR2: SQVTM and ANQGSEA. V dropped 3 bases and J dropped 1 base, with 16 bases sitting between them. The DNA of the CDR3 is TGCAGCGTTGATTTGGGGGCCAGACCTTCCTACGAGCAGTACTTC. Encoded protein: CSVDLGARPSYEQYF.

With regard to this clonotype: One end of the junction fails to match germline, which may point to a read error. This chain connects TRBV10-3 to TRBJ1-2, with TRBD1 identical over 7 bases. The CDR3 length is 14 residues. Germline CDR1 is ENHRY and CDR2 is SYGVKD. The CDR3 region has the DNA TGTGTCATCAGTCCAACCGACAGGGTTGGTGGCTACACCTTC. Its translation: CVISPTDRVGGYTF.

This clonotype has more than one count but fewer than ten. The chain links TRBV11-2 to TRBJ2-3; a possible D gene is TRBD2 (5 bases). CDR1 is SGHAT, CDR2 FQNNGV, per germline. The CDR3 spans 16 residues. Trimming removed 3 bases from V and 4 bases from J, with 17 bases in between. The CDR3 spells CASSFRGVAGPDTQYF. In DNA, the CDR3 is TGTGCCAGCAGCTTTCGCGGAGTGGCGGGCCCAGATACGCAGTATTTT.

The chain combines TRBV6-2 or TRBV6-3 with TRBJ2-5; D is possibly TRBD2 (6 bases). Germline CDR1 and CDR2: MNHEY and SVGEGT. V lost 4 bases, J lost 2 bases, and 11 bases lay in between. The CDR3 is made up of 14 amino acids. As DNA, the CDR3 is TGTGCCAGCAGTTGGAGGGACCGTCAAGAGACCCAGTACTTC. Its translation: CASSWRDRQETQYF.